This section outlines one TCR beta chain sequence together with its context. Antigen unknown. Losses at the gene ends were 4 bases for V and 5 bases for J; bases not matched to a gene: 5. Germline assignment: CDR1 SGHRS and CDR2 YFSETQ. CDR3 length: 14 residues. The sample originates from a study of cytomegalovirus exposure and HLA in healthy donors. Study-wide results and limits: An apparent linkage of common viral pathogens to several of the most significant clusters emerged in a later analysis. The study designated 150 to 200 TCR beta chains cytomegalovirus-associated. TRBV6-2, TRBV6-3 and some other V segments were excluded as indistinguishable.

Though nominally healthy at sampling, donors likely had unrecorded immune exposures. PCR involved 60 Vbeta and 13 Jbeta primers. The data were produced by immunoSEQ multiplex PCR, yet TCRdb's version contains in-frame clones alone and is incomplete. The repertoire holds about 83,000 clones, with about 77% as singletons. Material: PBMCs. The chain recombines TRBV5-1 with TRBJ2-3, with TRBD2 matching over 9 bases. This receptor was identified in a man in his sixties in good health and CMV-seronegative. CDR3 nucleotides: TGCGCCAGCAGCAAGAGCGGGGGGCTAGATACGCAGTATTTT. Translating it yields CASSKSGGLDTQYF.